The entry below gives a single T cell receptor (beta chain) sequence along with its context. Repertoires were generated with immunoSEQ multiplex PCR, while TCRdb's copy carries only in-frame clones and drops some. The sample lists around 400,000 clones, roughly 90% occurring once. Treatment noted: over 15 received Ad26.COV2.S at low or high dose, single or two shots; 5 received placebo; per-sample allocation not given. The samples were gathered on day 63 after the first injection of vaccine or placebo. The entry originates in a study of Ad26.COV2.S vaccination and SARS-CoV-2 variants. CDR3 size: 15 residues. Germline V CDR1 and CDR2: LNHDA, SQIVND (reference sequence). Trimming shortened V by 0 bases and J by 9 bases, and 15 bases separated the two germline ends.

The origin of this receptor is a person between 18 and 60 years old who received the Ad26.COV2.S COVID-19 vaccine or a placebo. The starting material was peripheral blood, obtained in a trial of Ad26.COV2.S vaccine versus placebo. The genes are TRBV19 and TRBJ1-3; the D is unclear. CDR3 sequence: CASSIDPGLRGTIYF. The CDR3 DNA reads as TGTGCCAGTAGTATAGATCCTGGGCTTCGGGGCACCATATATTTT.